This T cell receptor (beta chain) is from a study of cytomegalovirus exposure and HLA in healthy donors. Data came from immunoSEQ multiplex PCR; TCRdb stores just in-frame clones and leaves some out. The sample consists of fewer than 75,000 clones, about 95% of them appearing once. Of note for this clone: The antigen is unknown.

General study results and limits: Reported results showed that the classifier diagnosed cytomegalovirus status with high specificity and sensitivity. Within the 100 to 150 validation repertoires, first-cohort TCR clusters tended to co-occur, according to a later analysis. The authors enumerated over 150 TCR beta chains as linked to cytomegalovirus.

CDR3 length equals 14 residues. The germline gives CDR1 MNHEY, CDR2 SVGAGI. V was pared by 5 bases and J by 7 bases, with 15 bases between. The origin of this receptor is a man between 18 and 35 years old in good health and CMV-seronegative. The chain carries TRBV6-5 and TRBJ2-4; D possibly corresponds to TRBD1 (8 bases). Sequencing input: PBMCs. This chain's CDR3 is CASSTGQGGNIQYF. The CDR3 region has the DNA TGTGCCAGCAGTACCGGACAGGGAGGGAACATTCAGTACTTC.